The 31 T cell receptor beta chains below come from one sample, sequenced in a study of T cell responses to AZD1222 COVID-19 vaccine. TCRdb's copy holds only in-frame clones and misses some; the assay was immunoSEQ multiplex PCR. Among 150,000 or so clones listed, more than 90% were seen once. This specimen consisted of peripheral blood, obtained on day 0 of AZD1222 vaccination. All receptors derive from an adult in good health.

V gene TRBV28 combines with J gene TRBJ2-1, with no clear D. Trimming shortened V by 6 bases and J by 8 bases, and 17 bases separated the two germline ends. The CDR3 runs to 14 residues. CDR1 and CDR2 (germline): MDHEN, SYDVKM. The DNA for the CDR3 is TGTGCCAGCAGAACGGGCGAACCAATGGATGAGCAGTTCTTC. Encoded protein: CASRTGEPMDEQFF.

V is TRBV7-9 and J is TRBJ2-3; 11 positions match TRBD2. V lost 5 bases and J lost 4; bases outside the gene matches: 11. Germline V lookup: CDR1 SEHNR, CDR2 FQNEAQ (reference sequence). The CDR3 has 17 amino acids. CDR3 protein: CASSQILAGGTADTQYF. In DNA form, the CDR3 reads TGTGCCAGCAGCCAGATCCTAGCGGGAGGAACGGCAGATACGCAGTATTTT.

The CDR3 spells CASSYPPGGGASGELFF. CDR3 nucleotide sequence: TGTGCCAGCAGTTACCCACCTGGCGGGGGGGCTTCCGGGGAGCTGTTTTTT. The chain is built from TRBV6-2 or TRBV6-3 and TRBJ2-2, with 9 bases identical to TRBD2. CDR1 and CDR2 from the germline V gene are MNHEY and SVGEGT. The ends lost 2 bases at V and 6 bases at J; junction bases unmatched: 10. The CDR3 has 17 residues.

This sequence joins TRBV3-1 (or the pseudogene TRBV3-2) and TRBJ1-5, with TRBD1 identical over 8 bases. Germline loops: CDR1 LGHDT, CDR2 YNNKEL (reference sequence). J gave up 10 bases and V 3 bases, and 14 bases lay outside the gene matches. The CDR3 consists of 16 residues. The CDR3 DNA reads TGTGCCAGCAGCCAGTGGACAGGGTTAACGCCCCAACCCCAGCATTTT. Protein product: CASSQWTGLTPQPQHF.

J is TRBJ1-1 and V is TRBV11-2, with D perhaps TRBD1 (5 bases). CDR1 and CDR2 (germline): SGHAT, FQNNGV. The CDR3 contains 14 residues. V lost 1 base to trimming and J lost 5 bases, with 11 bases between them. The DNA of the CDR3 is TGTGCCAGCAGCTTAGGGCCCAGGGTGACTGAAGCTTTCTTT. Encoded protein: CASSLGPRVTEAFF.

The chain recombines TRBV15 with TRBJ1-5; tentative D call: TRBD1 (5 bases). Trimming shortened V by 0 bases and J by 0 bases, and 12 bases separated the two germline ends. The CDR3 is made up of 17 amino acids. From germline, CDR1 is LNHNV and CDR2 YYDKDF (reference sequence). The CDR3 DNA sequence: TGTGCCACCAGCAGAGATTTTGGGGACTATAGCAATCAGCCCCAGCATTTT. Protein product: CATSRDFGDYSNQPQHF.

This chain joins TRBV2 and TRBJ1-1; a possible D gene is TRBD1 (6 bases). Germline CDR1 is SNHLY and CDR2 is FYNNEI. The CDR3 spans 14 residues. The V gene lost 1 base and the J gene lost 5 bases, with 11 bases spanning the gap. CDR3 sequence: CASSEGQGRTEAFF. CDR3 coding DNA: TGTGCCAGCAGTGAAGGCCAGGGGAGAACTGAAGCTTTCTTT.

V and J are TRBV5-1 and TRBJ2-7, with 9 bases that match TRBD1. V lost 5 bases to trimming and J lost 3 bases; unmatched junction nucleotides: 6. Germline V lookup: CDR1 SGHRS, CDR2 YFSETQ. The CDR3 has 14 amino acids. CDR3 residues: CASRPGQGNYEQYF. CDR3 DNA sequence: TGCGCCAGCAGACCGGGACAGGGTAACTACGAGCAGTACTTC.

The chain combines TRBV3-1 (or the pseudogene TRBV3-2) with TRBJ2-1; 10 nucleotides line up with TRBD2. Germline V gene lookup returns CDR1 LGHDT and CDR2 YNNKEL (reference sequence). The length of the CDR3 is 14 residues. With 8 bases clipped from V and 2 bases from J, the junction kept 3 bases outside the gene matches. CDR3 in amino acids: CASAGLATYNEQFF. CDR3 coding DNA: TGTGCCAGCGCGGGACTAGCGACCTACAATGAGCAGTTCTTC.

The gene calls are TRBV25-1 and TRBJ2-3; 7 nucleotides align to TRBD1. CDR1 and CDR2 from the germline V gene are MGHDK and SYGVNS. V shed 10 bases, J shed 6 bases, and the junction held 13 bases outside the gene matches. The CDR3 runs 14 residues. CDR3 in DNA: TGTGCCATTGAAGACAGGGAAAAGGGTGATACGCAGTATTTT. The encoded protein is CAIEDREKGDTQYF.

This sequence joins TRBV28 and TRBJ2-1, with a tentative D call TRBD2 (5 bases). Trimming removed 7 bases at V and 4 bases at J, with 14 bases between. From germline, CDR1 is MDHEN and CDR2 SYDVKM. CDR3 length equals 14 residues. The CDR3 sequence: CASMPITGYNEQFF. CDR3 in DNA: TGTGCCAGCATGCCTATAACGGGATACAATGAGCAGTTCTTC.

The chain couples TRBV19 to TRBJ1-1; 11 nucleotides match TRBD1. In germline, CDR1 is LNHDA, CDR2 SQIVND (reference sequence). V shed 7 bases and J 3 bases; nucleotides not matched to a gene: 4. The CDR3 spans 14 residues. CDR3 protein: CASIQDRGHTEAFF. The CDR3 nucleotides are TGTGCCAGTATTCAGGACAGGGGGCACACTGAAGCTTTCTTT.

V and J are TRBV25-1 and TRBJ2-7, with 7 bases lining up with TRBD1. The CDR3 spans 15 residues. Germline CDR1 is MGHDK and CDR2 is SYGVNS. J lost 3 bases, V lost 3 bases, and 8 bases had no gene match. The DNA of the CDR3 is TGTGCCAGCAGTGACCCCGCCGACAGGGTCTACGAGCAGTACTTC. Translation gives CASSDPADRVYEQYF.

The chain carries TRBV7-9 and TRBJ2-1; D is possibly TRBD1 (6 bases). CDR3 size: 13 residues. Germline CDR1 reads SEHNR; CDR2 reads FQNEAQ (reference sequence). With 5 bases removed from V and 16 bases from J, the gap between germline ends came to 21 bases. As DNA, the CDR3 is TGTGCCAGCAGCCCCCCCTTGGGGGCATCGCAATTCTTC. Translated, it gives CASSPPLGASQFF. Full variable domain (missing parts from reference TRBV7-9 and TRBJ2-1): DTGVSQNPRHKITKRGQNVTFRCDPISEHNRLYWYRQTLGQGPEFLTYFQNEAQLEKSRLLSDRFSAERPKGSFSTLEIQRTEQGDSAMYLCASSPPLGASQFFGPGTRLTVL.

The V call is TRBV6-2 or TRBV6-3, the J call TRBJ2-7; D is possibly TRBD2 (5 bases). CDR1 and CDR2 from the germline V gene are MNHEY and SVGEGT. The CDR3 contains 14 residues. V dropped 0 bases and J dropped 4 bases, with 10 bases sitting between them. The CDR3 region is CASSYSTPGYEQYF. The CDR3 DNA reads as TGTGCCAGCAGTTACTCGACCCCGGGGTACGAGCAGTACTTC.

The rearrangement joins TRBV5-1 to TRBJ1-1; no definite D call. The CDR3 covers 14 residues. From germline, CDR1 is SGHRS and CDR2 YFSETQ. V was pared by 5 bases and J by 7 bases, with 18 bases between. The CDR3 nucleotides read TGCGCCAGCAGGCCGGAAGGGAATCGCGGTGAAGCTTTCTTT. It specifies CASRPEGNRGEAFF.

The chain employs TRBV4-1 and TRBJ2-2, with 10 bases matching TRBD2. Germline CDR1 MGHRA, CDR2 YSYEKL. The junction had 7 bases not matched to a gene; V was cut back by 4 bases and J by 5 bases. The CDR3 spans 16 residues. CDR3 bases: TGCGCCAGCAGCCTCAAAGTAGCGGGAGGAACCGGGGAGCTGTTTTTT. This encodes CASSLKVAGGTGELFF.

The V call is TRBV7-9, the J call TRBJ1-3; TRBD1 agrees at 8 bases. After removal of 4 bases from V and 2 bases from J, the junction contained 1 base not matched to a gene. This CDR3 is 14 amino acids long. The germline V gene encodes CDR1 SEHNR and CDR2 FQNEAQ (reference sequence). For the CDR3, the DNA is TGTGCCAGCAGCTCGACAGGGGCTGGAAACACCATATATTTT. Its protein is CASSSTGAGNTIYF.

J is TRBJ2-5 and V is TRBV6-1; tentatively, D is TRBD2 (7 bases). The germline CDR1 and CDR2 sequences are MNHNS and SASEGT. The CDR3 contains 16 residues. The ends were cut back, 1 base at V and 5 bases at J, with 17 bases in the middle. CDR3 sequence reads: CASSEVGGRGLETQYF. CDR3 bases: TGTGCCAGCAGTGAAGTGGGGGGGCGCGGGTTGGAGACCCAGTACTTC.

A few counts support this clone. The chain uses TRBV7-4 and TRBJ2-7; perhaps TRBD1 as D (5 bases). CDR1 SGHVT and CDR2 SQSDAQ come from the germline V gene. V was clipped by 3 bases and J by 2 bases, with 23 bases between them. This CDR3 spans 18 amino acids. The DNA of the CDR3 is TGTGCCAGCAGCTTGTGTGTCACAATCAGGGCGCTGGCCTACGAGCAGTACTTC. Translating gives CASSLCVTIRALAYEQYF. Variable domain in full (rest from reference TRBV7-4 and TRBJ2-7): GAGVSQSPRYKVAKRGRDVALRCDSISGHVTLYWYRQTLGQGSEVLTYSQSDAQRDKSGRPSGRFSAERPERSVSTLKIQRTEQGDSAVYLCASSLCVTIRALAYEQYFGPGTRLTVT.

This CDR3 reads CASSIGPSWSSYEQYF. The CDR3 nucleotides are TGTGCCAGTAGTATCGGGCCCTCCTGGAGCTCCTACGAGCAGTACTTC. The chain combines TRBV19 with TRBJ2-7, with no clear D. This CDR3 contains 16 residues. Germline assignment: CDR1 LNHDA and CDR2 SQIVND (reference sequence). Trimming removed 3 bases at V and 0 bases at J, with 15 bases between.

This clone has just one count. CDR3 sequence: CASSPFQGSTDTQYF. CDR3 nucleotide sequence: TGTGCCAGCAGTCCCTTCCAGGGTAGCACAGATACGCAGTATTTT. The V and J genes are TRBV27 and TRBJ2-3, with D possibly TRBD1 on 5 matching bases. V lost 5 bases, J lost 0 bases, and 12 bases lay in between. The V gene's germline CDR1 is MNHEY and CDR2 SMNVEV (reference sequence). The CDR3 contains 15 residues.

This clone appeared a single time. V usage is TRBV5-6 and J usage is TRBJ1-2, with 7 bases identical to TRBD1. The length of the CDR3 is 15 residues. The junction had 4 bases not matched to a gene; V was cut back by 2 bases and J by 0 bases. Per the germline V gene, CDR1 is SGHDT and CDR2 is YYEEEE. This CDR3 is CASSFTGVSNYGYTF. The CDR3 DNA reads as TGTGCCAGCAGCTTCACAGGGGTTTCTAACTATGGCTACACCTTC.

The chain recombines TRBV24-1 with TRBJ1-2; D not certain. This CDR3 comprises 13 residues. Trimming removed 8 bases at V and 4 bases at J, with 13 bases between. CDR1 is KGHDR, CDR2 SFDVKD, per germline. Here the CDR3 reads CATIEAGAYGYTF. The CDR3 DNA reads as TGTGCCACCATAGAGGCGGGTGCCTATGGCTACACCTTC.

CDR3 residues: CASSFGQRLYEQYF. The CDR3 region has the DNA TGTGCCAGCAGTTTTGGGCAGAGACTCTACGAGCAGTACTTC. This sequence joins TRBV28 and TRBJ2-7, with D unclear. Trimming took 3 bases from V and 3 from J, leaving 12 bases between them. The germline V gene has CDR1 MDHEN and CDR2 SYDVKM. The CDR3 sequence is 14 residues long.

The V call is TRBV2, the J call TRBJ1-2; D possibly corresponds to TRBD1 (5 bases). This CDR3 spans 15 amino acids. V was pared by 2 bases and J by 4 bases, with 14 bases between. Germline assignment: CDR1 SNHLY and CDR2 FYNNEI. The CDR3 DNA follows: TGTGCCAGCAGTGAAATGCCAGGGCTCGTCTATGGCTACACCTTC. Translating gives CASSEMPGLVYGYTF.

This chain connects TRBV6-5 to TRBJ2-1, with 10 bases matching TRBD2. The CDR3 is 15 amino acids. The V and J ends lost 5 bases and 8 bases, in that order; junction bases with no gene match: 9. CDR1 MNHEY and CDR2 SVGAGI come from the germline V gene. CDR3 residues: CASSPLAGGRDEQFF. Written as DNA, the CDR3 is TGTGCCAGCAGTCCTTTAGCGGGGGGACGGGATGAGCAGTTCTTC.

The gene calls are TRBV7-3 and TRBJ2-2; TRBD2 matches 9 bases. V lost 3 bases and J lost 0; bases outside the gene matches: 2. This CDR3 is 16 amino acids long. The germline gives CDR1 SGHTA, CDR2 FQGTGA. Here the CDR3 reads CASSLRGGANTGELFF. The CDR3 DNA follows: TGTGCCAGCAGCTTGCGCGGGGGGGCGAACACCGGGGAGCTGTTTTTT.

This clone is labeled medium-sized. The V gene is TRBV4-1, the J gene TRBJ2-2; TRBD2 matches at 10 bases. This CDR3 is built from 16 residues. V lost 0 bases to trimming and J lost 6 bases; unmatched junction nucleotides: 4. The V gene's germline CDR1 is MGHRA and CDR2 YSYEKL. The CDR3 coding sequence is TGCGCCAGCAGCCAAGATAGCGGGAGGTCCCCCGGGGAGCTGTTTTTT. The encoded protein is CASSQDSGRSPGELFF.

V usage is TRBV5-8 and J usage is TRBJ1-1; possibly TRBD1 for D (5 bases). V was cut by 4 bases and J by 5 bases, with 18 bases left in between. The CDR3 covers 15 residues. Germline CDR1 is SGHTS and CDR2 is YDEGEE. The CDR3 protein is CASSGGWLPGTEAFF. The CDR3 nucleotides read TGTGCCAGCAGCGGGGGGTGGCTGCCCGGTACTGAAGCTTTCTTT. The full variable domain, with the rest looked up from reference TRBV5-8 and TRBJ1-1, is EAGVTQSPTHLIKTRGQQATLRCSPISGHTSVYWYQQALGLGLQFLLWYDEGEERNRGNFPPRFSGRQFPNYSSELNVNALELEDSALYLCASSGGWLPGTEAFFGQGTRLTVV.

This clone occurred once. The chain has TRBV24-1 and TRBJ2-7, with 7 bases lining up with TRBD1. This CDR3 region has 16 residues. V lost 3 bases and J lost 5; bases outside the gene matches: 12. The germline CDR1 and CDR2 sequences are KGHDR and SFDVKD. The chain's CDR3 is CATSDNRGSKSDEQYF. As DNA, the CDR3 is TGTGCCACCAGTGATAACAGGGGTTCGAAGTCGGACGAGCAGTACTTC.